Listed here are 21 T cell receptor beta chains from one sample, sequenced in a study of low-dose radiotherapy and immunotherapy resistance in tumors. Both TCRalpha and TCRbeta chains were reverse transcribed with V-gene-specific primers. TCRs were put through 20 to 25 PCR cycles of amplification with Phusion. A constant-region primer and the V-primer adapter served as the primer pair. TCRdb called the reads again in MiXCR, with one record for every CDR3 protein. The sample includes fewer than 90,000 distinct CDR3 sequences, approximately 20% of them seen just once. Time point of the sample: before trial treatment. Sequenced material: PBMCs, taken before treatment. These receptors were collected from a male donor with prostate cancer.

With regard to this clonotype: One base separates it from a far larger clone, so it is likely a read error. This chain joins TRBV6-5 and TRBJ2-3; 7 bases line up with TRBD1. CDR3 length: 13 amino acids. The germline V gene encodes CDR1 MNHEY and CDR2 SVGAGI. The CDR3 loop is CANSKQGFDTQYF. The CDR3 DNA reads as TGTGCCAACAGTAAACAGGGGTTCGATACGCAGTATTTT.

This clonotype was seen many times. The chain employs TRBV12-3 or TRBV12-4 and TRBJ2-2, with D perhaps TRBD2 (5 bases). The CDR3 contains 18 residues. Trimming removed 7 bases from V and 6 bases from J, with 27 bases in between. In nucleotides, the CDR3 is TGTGCCAGCACTTGGTGGCCGAGGGTGGTTTCTGAGCCCGGGGAGCTGTTTTTT. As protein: CASTWWPRVVSEPGELFF.

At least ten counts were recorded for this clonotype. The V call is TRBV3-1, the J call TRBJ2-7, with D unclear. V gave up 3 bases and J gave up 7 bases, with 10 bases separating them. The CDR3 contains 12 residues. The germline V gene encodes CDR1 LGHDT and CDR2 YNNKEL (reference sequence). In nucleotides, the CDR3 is TGTGCCAGCAGCCAGCAAATGGGGGAGCAGTACTTC. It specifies CASSQQMGEQYF.

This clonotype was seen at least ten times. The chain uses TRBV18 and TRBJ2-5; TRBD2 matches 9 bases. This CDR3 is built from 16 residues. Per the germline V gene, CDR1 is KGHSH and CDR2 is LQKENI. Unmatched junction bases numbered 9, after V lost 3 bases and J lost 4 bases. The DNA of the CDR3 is TGTGCCAGCTCACCTACCTGGCGGGGGGGCGGAGAGACCCAGTACTTC. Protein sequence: CASSPTWRGGGETQYF.

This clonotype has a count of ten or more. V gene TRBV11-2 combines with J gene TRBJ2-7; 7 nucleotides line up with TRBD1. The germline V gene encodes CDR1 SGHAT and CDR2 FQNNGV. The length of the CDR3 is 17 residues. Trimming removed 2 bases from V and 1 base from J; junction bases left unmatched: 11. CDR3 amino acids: CASSLYSTGTRSYEQYF. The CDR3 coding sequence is TGTGCCAGCAGCTTATATTCGACAGGGACGAGGTCCTACGAGCAGTACTTC.

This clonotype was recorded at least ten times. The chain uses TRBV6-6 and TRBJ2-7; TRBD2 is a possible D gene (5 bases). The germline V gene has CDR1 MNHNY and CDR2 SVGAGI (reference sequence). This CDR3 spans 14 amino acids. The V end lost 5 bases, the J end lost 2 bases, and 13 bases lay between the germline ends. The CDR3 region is CASSIPGTTYEQYF. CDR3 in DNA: TGTGCCAGCAGTATCCCGGGAACAACCTACGAGCAGTACTTC.

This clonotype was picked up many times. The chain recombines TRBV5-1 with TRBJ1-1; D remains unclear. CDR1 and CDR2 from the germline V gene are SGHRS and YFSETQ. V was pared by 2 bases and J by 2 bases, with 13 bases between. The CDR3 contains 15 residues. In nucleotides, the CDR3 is TGCGCCAGCAGCTTATCTACGGCGGTAAACACTGAAGCTTTCTTT. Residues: CASSLSTAVNTEAFF.

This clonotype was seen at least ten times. CDR3 protein: CASGRGTETYEQYF. CDR3 nucleotides: TGTGCCAGCGGAAGAGGGACAGAAACCTACGAGCAGTACTTC. V gene TRBV6-5 combines with J gene TRBJ2-7, with 7 bases fitting TRBD1. The length of the CDR3 is 14 residues. Losses at the gene ends were 8 bases for V and 2 bases for J; bases not matched to a gene: 9. CDR1 and CDR2 (germline): MNHEY, SVGAGI.

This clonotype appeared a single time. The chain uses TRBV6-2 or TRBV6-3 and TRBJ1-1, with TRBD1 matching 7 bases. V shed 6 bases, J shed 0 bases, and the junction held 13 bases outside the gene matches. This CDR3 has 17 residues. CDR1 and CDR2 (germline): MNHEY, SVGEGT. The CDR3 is CASRKPTGVGLNTEAFF. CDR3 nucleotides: TGTGCCAGCAGAAAGCCAACAGGGGTAGGGCTGAACACTGAAGCTTTCTTT.

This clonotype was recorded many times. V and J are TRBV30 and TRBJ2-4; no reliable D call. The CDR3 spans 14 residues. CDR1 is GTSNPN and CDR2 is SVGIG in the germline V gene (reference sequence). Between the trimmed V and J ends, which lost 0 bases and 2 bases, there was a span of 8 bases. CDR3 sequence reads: CAWSVVGTKNIQYF. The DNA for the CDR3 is TGTGCCTGGAGTGTAGTAGGGACCAAAAACATTCAGTACTTC.

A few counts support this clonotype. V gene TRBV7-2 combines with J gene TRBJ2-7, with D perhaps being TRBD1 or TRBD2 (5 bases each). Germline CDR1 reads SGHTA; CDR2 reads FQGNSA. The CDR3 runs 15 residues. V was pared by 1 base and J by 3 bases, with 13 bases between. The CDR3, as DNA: TGTGCCAGCAGCTTAGAGAGGGGACCGGGCTACGAGCAGTACTTC. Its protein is CASSLERGPGYEQYF.

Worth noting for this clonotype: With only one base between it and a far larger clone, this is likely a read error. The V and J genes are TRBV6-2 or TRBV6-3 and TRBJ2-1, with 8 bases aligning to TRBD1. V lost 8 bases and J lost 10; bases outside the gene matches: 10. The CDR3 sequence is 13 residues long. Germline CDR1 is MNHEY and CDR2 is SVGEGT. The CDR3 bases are TGTGCCAGCTGGGGACAGGCGGCCTACGAGCAGTTCTTC. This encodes CASWGQAAYEQFF.

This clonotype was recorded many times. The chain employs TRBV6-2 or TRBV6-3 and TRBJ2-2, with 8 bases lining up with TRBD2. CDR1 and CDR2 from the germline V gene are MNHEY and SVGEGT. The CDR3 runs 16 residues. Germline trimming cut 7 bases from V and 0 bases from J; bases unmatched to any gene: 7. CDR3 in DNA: TGTGCCAGCACGGGGGGGCACTTGGCGAACACCGGGGAGCTGTTTTTT. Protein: CASTGGHLANTGELFF.

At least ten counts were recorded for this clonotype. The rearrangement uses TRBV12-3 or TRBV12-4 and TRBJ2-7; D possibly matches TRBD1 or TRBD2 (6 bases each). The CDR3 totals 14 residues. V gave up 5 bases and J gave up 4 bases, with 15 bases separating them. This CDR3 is CASSLGGPQYEQYF. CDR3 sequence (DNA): TGTGCCAGCAGTCTAGGGGGGCCTCAGTACGAGCAGTACTTC.

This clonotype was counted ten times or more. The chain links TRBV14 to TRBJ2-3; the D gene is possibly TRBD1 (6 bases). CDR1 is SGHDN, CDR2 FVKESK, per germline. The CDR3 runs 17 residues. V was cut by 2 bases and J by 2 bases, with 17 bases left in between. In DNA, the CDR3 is TGTGCCAGCAGCCAATACTTTGGACAGCGAATCACAGATACGCAGTATTTT. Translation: CASSQYFGQRITDTQYF.

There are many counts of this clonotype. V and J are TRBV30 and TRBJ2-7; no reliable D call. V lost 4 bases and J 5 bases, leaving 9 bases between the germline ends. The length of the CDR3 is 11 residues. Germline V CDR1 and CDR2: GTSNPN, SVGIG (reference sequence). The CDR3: CAWTVFDEQYF. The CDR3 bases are TGTGCCTGGACAGTTTTCGACGAGCAGTACTTC.

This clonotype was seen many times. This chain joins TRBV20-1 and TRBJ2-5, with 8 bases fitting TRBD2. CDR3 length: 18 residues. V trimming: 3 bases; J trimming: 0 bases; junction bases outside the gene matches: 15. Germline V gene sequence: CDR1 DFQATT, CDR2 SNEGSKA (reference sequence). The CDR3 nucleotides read TGCAGTGCTAGCCTCAGGTCCCCTAGCGGGTGGTACCAAGAGACCCAGTACTTC. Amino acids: CSASLRSPSGWYQETQYF.

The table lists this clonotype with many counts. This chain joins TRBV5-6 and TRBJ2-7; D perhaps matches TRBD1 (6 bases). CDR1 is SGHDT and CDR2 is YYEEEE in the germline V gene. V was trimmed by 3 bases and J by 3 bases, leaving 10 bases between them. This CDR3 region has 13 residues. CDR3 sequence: CASSSGQYYEQYF. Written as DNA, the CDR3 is TGTGCCAGCAGCTCGGGACAATACTACGAGCAGTACTTC.

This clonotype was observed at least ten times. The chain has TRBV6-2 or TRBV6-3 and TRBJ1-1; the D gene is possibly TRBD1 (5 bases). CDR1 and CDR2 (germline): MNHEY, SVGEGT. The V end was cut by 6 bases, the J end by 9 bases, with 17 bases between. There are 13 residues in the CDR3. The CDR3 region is CASRQPVGAKAFF. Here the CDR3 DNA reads TGTGCCAGCAGACAACCCGTTGGGGCGAAAGCTTTCTTT.

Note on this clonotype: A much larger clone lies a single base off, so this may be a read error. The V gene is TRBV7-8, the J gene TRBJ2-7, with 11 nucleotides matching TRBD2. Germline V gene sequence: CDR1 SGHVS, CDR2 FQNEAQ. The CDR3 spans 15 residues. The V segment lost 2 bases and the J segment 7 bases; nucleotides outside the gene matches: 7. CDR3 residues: CASSLTSGSFNEQYF. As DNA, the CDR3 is TGTGCCAGCAGCTTAACTAGCGGGAGTTTCAATGAGCAGTACTTC.

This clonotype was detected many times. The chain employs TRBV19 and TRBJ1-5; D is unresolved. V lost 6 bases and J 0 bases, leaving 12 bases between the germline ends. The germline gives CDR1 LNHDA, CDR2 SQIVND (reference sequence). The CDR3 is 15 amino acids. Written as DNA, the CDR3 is TGTGCCAGTAGCCCAATGGGGAATAGCAATCAGCCCCAGCATTTT. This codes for CASSPMGNSNQPQHF.